Presented here are 17 T cell receptor beta chains from one specimen sequenced in a study of T cells after yellow fever vaccination (dated by TCRdb to the late 2010s). The library was made by 5' RACE. The data were produced on an Illumina HiSeq 2500. Starting from the raw public reads, TCRdb applied fastp trimming at Q25, assembled clones with MiXCR and retained in-frame beta chains. Each entry is one CDR3 protein sequence, shown with its most common DNA and genes. Recorded for this sample are fewer than 400,000 distinct CDR3 sequences; roughly 6.2% of them occurred a single time. The top ten clonotypes cover around 16% of the sample. In the paper's terms, the treatment or condition label means: live attenuated yellow fever vaccine strain. The material sequenced was PBMCs, taken 5 days after the yellow fever booster vaccination. The receptors come from a man under 40 who received the YFV17D yellow fever vaccine.

The chain recombines TRBV29-1 with TRBJ2-7; 8 bases fit TRBD2. Trimming removed 4 bases from V and 4 bases from J; junction bases left unmatched: 6. This CDR3 has 13 residues. Germline V gene lookup returns CDR1 SQVTM and CDR2 ANQGSEA. Here the CDR3 reads CSVGERESYEQYF. The CDR3 DNA sequence: TGCAGCGTTGGGGAGCGGGAGTCTTACGAGCAGTACTTC.

This clonotype came up a few times. The chain has TRBV5-1 and TRBJ2-7; TRBD2 aligns across 9 bases. J was trimmed by 0 bases and V by 1 base; bases with no gene match: 11. The CDR3 loop spans 18 amino acids. Germline V CDR1 and CDR2: SGHRS, YFSETQ. CDR3 bases: TGCGCCAGCAGCTTGATGGGACGCGGGGGGGCTCCCTCCTACGAGCAGTACTTC. Translation: CASSLMGRGGAPSYEQYF.

This clonotype was found a few times. V and J are TRBV21-1 and TRBJ1-1. TRBV21-1 is shown as a pseudogene. This CDR3 spans 11 amino acids. The CDR3 loop is CAGRRNTEAFF. In DNA form, the CDR3 reads TGTGCCGGCAGGCGGAACACTGAAGCTTTCTTT.

In its sample, this clonotype was seen a few times. The chain employs TRBV5-4 and TRBJ2-5; perhaps TRBD2 as D (5 bases). Trimming pared 0 bases from V and 5 bases from J, leaving 17 bases between. The CDR3 totals 16 residues. Looked up from germline, CDR1 is SGHNT and CDR2 is YYREEE (reference sequence). CDR3 sequence (DNA): TGTGCCAGCAGCTTGGAGGCTAGCCGTAATGGTGAGACCCAGTACTTC. Protein: CASSLEASRNGETQYF.

The genes are TRBV12-3 or TRBV12-4 and TRBJ2-5, with TRBD1 identical over 9 bases. Trimming cost V 2 bases and J 2 bases; bases outside gene matches: 3. The CDR3 runs 15 residues. The CDR3 reads CASSLRQGVQETQYF. The DNA of the CDR3 is TGTGCCAGCAGTTTAAGACAGGGGGTGCAAGAGACCCAGTACTTC.

J is TRBJ2-7 and V is TRBV20-1, with D perhaps matching TRBD1 (8 bases). The CDR3 has 13 residues. Trimming removed 3 bases from V and 4 bases from J, with 13 bases in between. From germline, CDR1 is DFQATT and CDR2 SNEGSKA (reference sequence). The CDR3 nucleotides read TGCAGTGCTAGTCACAGGGGGGGATACGAGCAGTACTTC. Translation: CSASHRGGYEQYF.

Regarding this clonotype: A much larger clonotype is one base distant, so this may be a read error. J is TRBJ2-1 and V is TRBV12-3 or TRBV12-4; 7 bases map to TRBD2. The CDR3 extends over 15 amino acids. CDR3 loop: CSSSLGAGKYNEQFF. The CDR3 region has the DNA TGTTCCAGCAGTTTAGGAGCGGGAAAGTACAATGAGCAGTTCTTC.

This clonotype was counted many times. The chain employs TRBV6-5 and TRBJ2-3; tentatively, D is TRBD1 (5 bases). Looked up from germline, CDR1 is MNHEY and CDR2 is SVGAGI. Trimming cost V 2 bases and J 2 bases, with 14 bases left between them. The CDR3 extends over 16 amino acids. In nucleotides, the CDR3 is TGTGCCAGCAGTTACCCCCCGCAGGGCACCACAGATACGCAGTATTTT. Its protein is CASSYPPQGTTDTQYF.

The chain combines TRBV5-1 with TRBJ2-3; possible D gene TRBD2, 6 bases. Between the trimmed V and J ends, which lost 3 bases and 4 bases, there was a span of 12 bases. The CDR3 is made up of 14 amino acids. Germline CDR1 SGHRS, CDR2 YFSETQ. The CDR3 bases are TGCGCCAGCAGCTCGACTAGTCGGTCAGATACGCAGTATTTT. As protein: CASSSTSRSDTQYF. Based on the CDR3 plus reference TRBV5-1 and TRBJ2-3, the full variable domain is KAGVTQTPRYLIKTRGQQVTLSCSPISGHRSVSWYQQTPGQGLQFLFEYFSETQRNKGNFPGRFSGRQFSNSRSEMNVSTLELGDSALYLCASSSTSRSDTQYFGPGTRLTVL.

In its sample, this clonotype was seen a few times. The V and J genes are TRBV7-2 and TRBJ1-6; D gene ambiguous. V gave up 2 bases and J gave up 10 bases, with 12 bases separating them. Germline lookup yields CDR1 SGHTA and CDR2 FQGNSA. The CDR3 is 14 amino acids. CDR3 sequence reads: CASSLIGLGSPLHF. DNA for the CDR3: TGTGCCAGCAGCTTAATTGGGTTAGGGTCACCCCTCCACTTT.

This clonotype was counted a few times. This chain joins TRBV19 and TRBJ2-5; tentatively, D is TRBD2 (5 bases). The CDR3 sequence is 18 residues long. Germline V gene sequence: CDR1 LNHDA, CDR2 SQIVND (reference sequence). The V end was cut by 3 bases, the J end by 0 bases, with 20 bases between. In DNA form, the CDR3 reads TGTGCCAGTAGTATCCTTCTGCGGGTGGAGCGGAACCAAGAGACCCAGTACTTC. Protein sequence: CASSILLRVERNQETQYF.

This clonotype was counted only a few times. The rearrangement joins TRBV7-2 to TRBJ2-2, with D perhaps TRBD2 (6 bases). CDR1 SGHTA and CDR2 FQGNSA come from the germline V gene. V shed 3 bases and J shed 5 bases, with 16 bases lying between them. The CDR3 has 16 amino acids. CDR3 in amino acids: CASSFRAGFRTGELFF. CDR3 nucleotide sequence: TGTGCCAGCAGCTTCAGAGCGGGTTTTAGGACCGGGGAGCTGTTTTTT.

The table lists this clonotype with a few counts. The rearrangement uses TRBV19 and TRBJ1-5; 8 nucleotides line up with TRBD1. Germline trimming cut 10 bases from V and 6 bases from J; bases unmatched to any gene: 11. The CDR3 has 14 residues. The germline CDR1 and CDR2 sequences are LNHDA and SQIVND (reference sequence). The CDR3 loop is CATSRTGSGQPQHF. As DNA, the CDR3 is TGTGCCACCTCGAGGACAGGGTCGGGTCAGCCCCAGCATTTT.

The genes are TRBV7-2 and TRBJ2-2; tentative D call: TRBD2 (6 bases). This CDR3 spans 16 amino acids. The germline V and J ends were trimmed by 5 bases and 8 bases, with 21 bases remaining between them. Per germline, CDR1 SGHTA and CDR2 FQGNSA. The CDR3 nucleotides read TGTGCCAGCAGCGTTACTAGCTTAGGTCGGAGTGGGGAGCTGTTTTTT. Residues: CASSVTSLGRSGELFF.

The CDR3 DNA reads as TGCAGTGCTAGAGATCAGGGGAGGTTACCGGGGCAGTTCTTC. Translating gives CSARDQGRLPGQFF. V and J are TRBV20-1 and TRBJ2-1; the D call may be TRBD1 or TRBD2 (6 bases each). CDR1 and CDR2 (germline): DFQATT, SNEGSKA (reference sequence). The CDR3 has 14 residues. With 0 bases removed from V and 12 bases from J, the gap between germline ends came to 18 bases.

Many counts were recorded for this clonotype. This chain links TRBV5-1 with TRBJ1-3, with TRBD1 matching over 7 bases. V lost 0 bases, J lost 6 bases, and 3 bases stayed unmatched. The CDR3 covers 14 residues. Germline CDR1 and CDR2: SGHRS and YFSETQ. DNA of the CDR3: TGCGCCAGCAGCTTGGGAGGGGGCGAAAACACCATATATTTT. Amino acids: CASSLGGGENTIYF. The full variable domain, rest sourced from reference TRBV5-1 and TRBJ1-3, is KAGVTQTPRYLIKTRGQQVTLSCSPISGHRSVSWYQQTPGQGLQFLFEYFSETQRNKGNFPGRFSGRQFSNSRSEMNVSTLELGDSALYLCASSLGGGENTIYFGEGSWLTVV.

This clonotype was detected ten times or more. The chain recombines TRBV29-1 with TRBJ2-7; D gene ambiguous. The germline CDR1 and CDR2 sequences are SQVTM and ANQGSEA. This CDR3 has 13 residues. V shed 2 bases and J shed 3 bases, with 11 bases lying between them. The chain's CDR3 is CSVENARSYEQYF. The CDR3 DNA follows: TGCAGCGTTGAAAACGCTAGAAGCTACGAGCAGTACTTC.